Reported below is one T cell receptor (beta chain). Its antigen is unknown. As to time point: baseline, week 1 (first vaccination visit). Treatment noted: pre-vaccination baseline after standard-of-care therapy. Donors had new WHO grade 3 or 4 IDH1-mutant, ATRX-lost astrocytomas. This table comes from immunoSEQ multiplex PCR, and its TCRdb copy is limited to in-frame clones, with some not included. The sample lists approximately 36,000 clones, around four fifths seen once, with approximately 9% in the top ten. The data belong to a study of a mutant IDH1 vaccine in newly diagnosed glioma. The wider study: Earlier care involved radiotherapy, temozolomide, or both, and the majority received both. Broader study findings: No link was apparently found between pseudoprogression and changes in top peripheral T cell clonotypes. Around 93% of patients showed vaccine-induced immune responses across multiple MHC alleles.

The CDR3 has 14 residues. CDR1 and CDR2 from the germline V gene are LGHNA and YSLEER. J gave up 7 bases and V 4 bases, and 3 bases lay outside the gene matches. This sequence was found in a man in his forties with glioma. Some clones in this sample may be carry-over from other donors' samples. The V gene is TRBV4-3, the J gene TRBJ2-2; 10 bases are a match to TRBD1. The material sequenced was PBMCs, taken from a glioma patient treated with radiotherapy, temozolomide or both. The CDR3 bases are TGCGCCAGCAGCCGCGGGACAGGGGTCGGGGAGCTGTTTTTT. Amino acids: CASSRGTGVGELFF.